This is a list of T cell receptor beta chains from one sample in a study of blood T cell repertoires in COVID-19. Using immunoSEQ multiplex PCR, the repertoire was profiled, and TCRdb retains in-frame clones only, with some absent. The sample shows tens of thousands of clones, approximately 89% of them seen only once. Sequencing used peripheral blood. All receptors derive from a man aged 50 to 59 with acute or convalescent COVID-19. CDR3s include the opening cysteine and the closing phenylalanine or tryptophan. A D gene is named only where the DNA matches it firmly. Clone size is shown for a subset of rows, as once, few, many or a class of expanded clone.

TRBD2	TRBV5-1	TRBJ2-1	.	CASSLRGGLENEQFF	TGCGCCAGCAGCTTGCGGGGGGGACTAGAGAATGAGCAGTTCTTC
TRBD1	TRBV30	TRBJ1-4	.	CAWRRGQGHEKLFF	TGTGCCTGGAGGAGAGGACAGGGCCATGAAAAACTGTTTTTT
.	TRBV11-2	TRBJ1-3	once	CASSFSDTIYF	TGTGCCAGCAGCTTTTCCGACACCATATATTTT
TRBD1	TRBV3-1/TRBV3-2	TRBJ1-6	.	CASSPLLQGRNSPLHF	TGTGCCAGCAGCCCATTATTACAGGGGAGGAATTCACCCCTCCACTTT
.	TRBV5-1	TRBJ2-2	.	CASSNIPPTGRAGELFF	TGCGCCAGCAGCAACATCCCTCCTACAGGGAGGGCCGGGGAGCTGTTTTTT
TRBD2	TRBV29-1	TRBJ2-7	.	CSVGVAGAYEQYF	TGCAGCGTTGGGGTAGCGGGAGCGTACGAGCAGTACTTC
TRBD2	TRBV7-9	TRBJ2-1	few	CASSLPASGPNEQFF	TGTGCCAGCAGCTTACCGGCTAGCGGACCCAATGAGCAGTTCTTC
.	TRBV15	TRBJ1-4	.	CATSLSRTTNEKLFF	TGTGCCACCAGCTTAAGCAGGACAACTAATGAAAAACTGTTTTTT
TRBD1	TRBV7-8	TRBJ2-5	.	CASSPGQGAGETQYF	TGTGCCAGCAGCCCCGGACAGGGGGCGGGGGAGACCCAGTACTTC
.	TRBV19	TRBJ1-5	.	CASCNGNQPQHF	TGTGCCAGCTGTAATGGCAATCAGCCCCAGCATTTT
.	TRBV6-2/TRBV6-3	TRBJ2-2	.	CASSNAGRAGELFF	TGTGCCAGCAGTAATGCGGGTAGGGCCGGGGAGCTGTTTTTT
TRBD2	TRBV28	TRBJ2-2	.	CASSKTSGGAGELFF	TGTGCCAGCAGTAAGACTAGCGGGGGGGCCGGGGAGCTGTTTTTT
TRBD1	TRBV9	TRBJ1-5	few	CASSRTGSNQPQHF	TGTGCCAGCAGCCGGACAGGGAGCAATCAGCCCCAGCATTTT
TRBD1	TRBV4-1	TRBJ2-5	.	CASSQVSGTGKETQYF	TGCGCCAGCAGCCAAGTTAGTGGGACAGGGAAAGAGACCCAGTACTTC
TRBD1	TRBV5-1	TRBJ2-3	many	CASKWGQAKVDTQYF	TGCGCCAGCAAGTGGGGACAGGCGAAGGTCGATACGCAGTATTTT
TRBD1	TRBV11-2	TRBJ1-2	few	CASSRQGNYGYTF	TGTGCCAGCAGCCGACAGGGGAACTATGGCTACACCTTC
.	TRBV19	TRBJ1-1	.	CASSIRFEAFF	TGTGCCAGTAGTATTCGGTTTGAAGCTTTCTTT
TRBD1	TRBV6-2/TRBV6-3	TRBJ2-2	.	CASSERGRGSAGELFF	TGTGCCAGCAGTGAGCGAGGCAGGGGGTCTGCCGGGGAGCTGTTTTTT
TRBD2	TRBV9	TRBJ2-7	once	CASSQAGEYEQYF	TGTGCCAGCAGCCAAGCGGGAGAGTACGAGCAGTACTTC
TRBD1	TRBV28	TRBJ1-5	.	CASSWDRNQPQHF	TGTGCCAGCAGTTGGGACAGGAATCAGCCCCAGCATTTT
TRBD2	TRBV7-3	TRBJ2-2	.	CASSLGLAGTGELFF	TGTGCCAGCAGCTTAGGTCTAGCGGGGACCGGGGAGCTGTTTTTT
TRBD1	TRBV5-1	TRBJ1-2	.	CASSPGQNYGYTF	TGCGCCAGCAGCCCGGGACAGAACTATGGCTACACCTTC
.	TRBV6-5	TRBJ2-1	.	CASSYYGGPGDEQFF	TGTGCCAGCAGTTACTACGGGGGACCCGGAGATGAGCAGTTCTTC
TRBD1	TRBV5-6	TRBJ1-2	few	CASSSLRTGGFYGYTF	TGTGCCAGCAGCTCGCTGAGGACAGGGGGATTCTATGGCTACACCTTC
.	TRBV30	TRBJ1-4	once	CAWSSGGAANEKLFF	TGTGCCTGGAGTTCGGGGGGGGCGGCTAATGAAAAACTGTTTTTT
TRBD1	TRBV28	TRBJ1-5	.	CASSFRDRGSNQPQHF	TGTGCCAGCAGTTTCAGGGACAGGGGAAGCAATCAGCCCCAGCATTTT
TRBD2	TRBV7-2	TRBJ2-1	.	CASSLATSGGSYNEQFF	TGTGCCAGCAGCTTAGCTACTAGCGGGGGTTCCTACAATGAGCAGTTCTTC
.	TRBV27	TRBJ2-2	.	CASSPTIGRGNTGELFF	TGTGCCAGCAGTCCAACCATCGGACGGGGAAACACCGGGGAGCTGTTTTTT
TRBD1	TRBV6-1	TRBJ1-6	.	CASSEAGTQGTYNSPLHF	TGTGCCAGCAGTGAAGCCGGGACACAGGGGACCTATAATTCACCCCTCCACTTT
.	TRBV6-5	TRBJ1-2	.	CASRPPGQAVGYTF	TGTGCCAGCAGACCGCCGGGACAAGCAGTAGGCTACACCTTC
TRBD1	TRBV11-2	TRBJ1-1	.	CASSLRTGALNTEAFF	TGTGCCAGCAGCTTACGGACAGGGGCCCTTAACACTGAAGCTTTCTTT
TRBD1	TRBV5-1	TRBJ1-2	.	CASSRDREGYTF	TGCGCCAGCAGCAGGGACAGGGAAGGCTACACCTTC
TRBD1	TRBV18	TRBJ1-4	.	CASSPRQGDATNEKLFF	TGTGCCAGCTCACCAAGACAGGGGGATGCAACTAATGAAAAACTGTTTTTT
.	TRBV28	TRBJ2-6	.	CASSSGASGANVLTF	TGTGCCAGCAGTTCAGGTGCCTCTGGGGCCAACGTCCTGACTTTC
.	TRBV19	TRBJ2-6	.	CASSLFDFSGANVLTF	TGTGCCAGTAGCTTATTCGACTTCTCTGGGGCCAACGTCCTGACTTTC
.	TRBV6-1	TRBJ1-1	.	CASSHREGEAFF	TGTGCCAGCAGTCACAGGGAGGGTGAAGCTTTCTTT
TRBD1	TRBV9	TRBJ1-3	.	CASSPRQGSGNTIYF	TGTGCCAGCAGCCCCCGACAGGGGTCCGGAAACACCATATATTTT
TRBD2	TRBV18	TRBJ2-7	.	CASSPASGLGVQYF	TGTGCCAGCTCACCAGCTTCGGGACTAGGGGTACAGTACTTC
TRBD1	TRBV9	TRBJ1-2	.	CASSLREQGSGYTF	TGTGCCAGCAGCCTCAGAGAACAGGGGTCAGGCTACACCTTC
.	TRBV2	TRBJ2-1	.	CASSGQLTYNEQFF	TGTGCCAGCAGTGGACAGCTAACCTACAATGAGCAGTTCTTC
.	TRBV3-1/TRBV3-2	TRBJ1-1	.	CASSQGGRLTEAFF	TGTGCCAGCAGCCAAGGGGGGCGGTTAACTGAAGCTTTCTTT
TRBD2	TRBV7-2	TRBJ2-1	.	CASSPPSGGYNEQFF	TGTGCCAGCAGCCCACCTAGCGGGGGCTACAATGAGCAGTTCTTC
.	TRBV4-1	TRBJ1-2	.	CASSRGVGYTF	TGCGCCAGCAGCCGAGGAGTTGGCTACACCTTC
TRBD2	TRBV7-9	TRBJ2-1	medium-sized	CASSPRAGGSYNEQFF	TGTGCCAGCAGCCCCCGAGCGGGGGGTTCATACAATGAGCAGTTCTTC
.	TRBV5-4	TRBJ1-1	.	CASSWFFSSEAFF	TGTGCCAGCAGCTGGTTCTTCTCGAGTGAAGCTTTCTTT
.	TRBV19	TRBJ2-4	.	CASSIRGAKNIQYF	TGTGCCAGTAGCATCAGGGGAGCCAAAAACATTCAGTACTTC
.	TRBV28	TRBJ2-7	once	CASSQGGEVYEQYF	TGTGCCAGCAGTCAGGGGGGAGAAGTATACGAGCAGTACTTC
TRBD1	TRBV19	TRBJ1-5	.	CASSADRGYDQPQHF	TGTGCCAGTAGTGCAGACAGGGGGTATGATCAGCCCCAGCATTTT
.	TRBV6-2/TRBV6-3	TRBJ1-1	.	CASSYLSTEAFF	TGTGCCAGCAGTTACCTAAGCACTGAAGCTTTCTTT
TRBD2	TRBV19	TRBJ2-1	.	CASSPLGSGGAEQFF	TGTGCCAGTAGTCCCCTTGGTAGCGGGGGAGCTGAGCAGTTCTTC
.	TRBV12-5	TRBJ1-5	.	CASGLVTTGHPYSNQPQHF	TGTGCTAGTGGTTTGGTAACCACGGGACACCCTTATAGCAATCAGCCCCAGCATTTT